Following are 25 T cell receptor beta chains from one sample sequenced in a study of human T cells and chemical hapten exposure. Time point: patch test 2, 6 weeks after DPC sensitization. As to treatment: therapeutic diphenylcyclopropenone sensitization with weekly scalp DPC. A single record per CDR3 protein comes from TCRdb applying MiXCR to the RACE reads. The sample has approximately 97,000 distinct CDR3 sequences; more than 9.5% are singletons. The specimen comprised whole blood, sampled in connection with sensitization to the hapten diphenylcyclopropenone (DPC). The source is a middle-aged woman with alopecia areata. Some clones in this sample may be carry-over from other donors' samples.

The table lists this clonotype with a few counts. The chain uses TRBV7-9 and TRBJ1-5; D unclear. Germline V CDR1 and CDR2: SEHNR, FQNEAQ (reference sequence). V gave up 3 bases and J gave up 3 bases, with 12 bases separating them. The CDR3 has 15 residues. CDR3 in amino acids: CASSFGSNYNQPQHF. CDR3 in DNA: TGTGCCAGCAGCTTTGGTTCTAACTACAATCAGCCCCAGCATTTT.

This clonotype was detected a few times. The CDR3 DNA reads TGTGCCACCAGCAATCCCACCACAGATACGCAGTATTTT. It translates to CATSNPTTDTQYF. The chain employs TRBV15 and TRBJ2-3; D gene uncertain. Germline V gene lookup returns CDR1 LNHNV and CDR2 YYDKDF (reference sequence). V lost 4 bases and J 2 bases, leaving 7 bases between the germline ends. CDR3 length equals 13 residues.

This clonotype was observed a few times. The gene calls are TRBV2 and TRBJ1-4; D ambiguous. Germline loops: CDR1 SNHLY, CDR2 FYNNEI. The CDR3 is 15 residues long. Trimming pared 8 bases from V and 3 bases from J, leaving 16 bases between. The CDR3 loop reads CASHQESVSNEKLFF. The CDR3 region has the DNA TGTGCCAGCCACCAGGAGAGCGTTTCTAATGAAAAACTGTTTTTT.

This clonotype was counted between two and nine times. The V call is TRBV5-6, the J call TRBJ1-2; no definite D call. Per germline, CDR1 SGHDT and CDR2 YYEEEE. V was pared by 1 base and J by 7 bases, with 17 bases between. The CDR3 sequence is 15 residues long. CDR3 DNA sequence: TGTGCCAGCAGCTTGAGGGATTCCCCCCCATTTGGCTACACCTTC. Amino acids: CASSLRDSPPFGYTF.

There are many counts of this clonotype. The chain is built from TRBV11-2 and TRBJ2-1; D is ambiguous. CDR3 length equals 12 residues. Per the germline V gene, CDR1 is SGHAT and CDR2 is FQNNGV. Between the trimmed V and J ends, which lost 0 bases and 7 bases, there was a span of 4 bases. The CDR3 loop is CASSLDSNEQFF. CDR3 DNA: TGTGCCAGCAGCTTAGACTCTAATGAGCAGTTCTTC.

This clonotype was seen ten or more times. The chain uses TRBV6-2 or TRBV6-3 and TRBJ2-5, with unresolved D. The CDR3 length is 12 residues. Germline V lookup: CDR1 MNHEY, CDR2 SVGEGT. V was pared by 5 bases and J by 4 bases, with 8 bases between. The CDR3 loop is CASSQSRETQYF. DNA of the CDR3: TGTGCCAGCAGTCAGTCCAGAGAGACCCAGTACTTC.

This clonotype has a handful of counts. The chain employs TRBV5-1 and TRBJ2-2; D uncertain. This CDR3 comprises 14 residues. Germline values: CDR1 SGHRS, CDR2 YFSETQ. V was cut by 0 bases and J by 5 bases, with 8 bases left in between. The CDR3, as DNA: TGCGCCAGCAGCTTGGACTCCGCGACCGGGGAGCTGTTTTTT. Translating gives CASSLDSATGELFF.

Many counts were recorded for this clonotype. This chain uses TRBV27 with TRBJ1-1; a possible D gene is TRBD1 (6 bases). The V gene's germline CDR1 is MNHEY and CDR2 SMNVEV (reference sequence). The CDR3 is made up of 14 amino acids. With 7 bases removed from V and 3 bases from J, the gap between germline ends came to 15 bases. CDR3 sequence: CASTPRGWDTEAFF. The CDR3, as DNA: TGTGCCAGCACCCCCAGGGGATGGGACACTGAAGCTTTCTTT.

This clonotype was detected ten times or more. This chain links TRBV6-1 with TRBJ2-7; 10 bases are a match to TRBD2. Per the germline V gene, CDR1 is MNHNS and CDR2 is SASEGT. The CDR3 has 17 amino acids. V lost 5 bases, J lost 0 bases, and 10 bases stayed unmatched. CDR3 in amino acids: CASSPSGRGILSYEQYF. The CDR3 DNA sequence: TGTGCCAGCAGTCCTAGCGGGAGAGGGATCCTCTCCTACGAGCAGTACTTC.

This clonotype has a count of ten or more. In DNA, the CDR3 is TGTGCCAGTAGTATAGTACCGTCCGGGACAGGGCCCTCAGATACGCAGTATTTT. Translated, it gives CASSIVPSGTGPSDTQYF. The rearrangement uses TRBV19 and TRBJ2-3, with 9 bases matching TRBD1. The V gene end was trimmed by 1 base and the J gene end by 4 bases; junction bases not matched to a gene: 12. This CDR3 has 18 residues. CDR1 and CDR2 from the germline V gene are LNHDA and SQIVND (reference sequence).

The sample holds many counts of this clonotype. The chain recombines TRBV27 with TRBJ2-3; D gene ambiguous. CDR3 length: 15 amino acids. CDR1 is MNHEY and CDR2 is SMNVEV in the germline V gene (reference sequence). V lost 2 bases and J lost 6, with 15 bases in between. The CDR3 here is CASSLKWGLGDTQYF. The CDR3 DNA reads as TGTGCCAGCAGTTTAAAATGGGGTCTAGGGGATACGCAGTATTTT.

This clonotype was observed a few times. V and J are TRBV7-2 and TRBJ2-3; TRBD2 matches at 8 bases. The CDR3 covers 14 residues. V lost 8 bases to trimming and J lost 4 bases; unmatched junction nucleotides: 8. Germline V gene sequence: CDR1 SGHTA, CDR2 FQGNSA. The CDR3 reads CASRRSSGADTQYF. In nucleotides, the CDR3 is TGTGCCAGCCGCAGGAGTAGCGGGGCAGATACGCAGTATTTT.

This clonotype was seen more than once but under ten times. The V call is TRBV7-9, the J call TRBJ2-5, with D unclear. V was pared by 2 bases and J by 1 base, with 5 bases between. The V gene's germline CDR1 is SEHNR and CDR2 FQNEAQ (reference sequence). The CDR3 contains 13 residues. The CDR3 is CASSLSTQETQYF. The DNA for the CDR3 is TGTGCCAGCAGCTTATCGACCCAAGAGACCCAGTACTTC.

This clonotype was counted ten times or more. The chain employs TRBV11-2 and TRBJ2-3; D call uncertain. Germline CDR1 SGHAT, CDR2 FQNNGV. The germline V and J ends were trimmed by 2 bases and 6 bases, with 21 bases remaining between them. This CDR3 is 17 amino acids long. The CDR3 sequence: CASSLTRTGPGLDTQYF. The DNA for the CDR3 is TGTGCCAGCAGCTTAACCCGGACCGGACCAGGTTTGGATACGCAGTATTTT.

This sequence joins TRBV7-8 and TRBJ2-7; possibly TRBD1 for D (6 bases). This CDR3 is built from 14 residues. The V gene lost 5 bases and the J gene lost 1 base, with 12 bases spanning the gap. CDR1 SGHVS and CDR2 FQNEAQ come from the germline V gene. The CDR3 DNA reads TGTGCCAGCAGCCCAACAGGGATATCCTACGAGCAGTACTTC. This codes for CASSPTGISYEQYF.

This clonotype was observed a handful of times. This chain connects TRBV11-2 to TRBJ2-1, with D unresolved. The V gene's germline CDR1 is SGHAT and CDR2 FQNNGV. The CDR3 has 14 amino acids. V was pared by 5 bases and J by 8 bases, with 16 bases between. In nucleotides, the CDR3 is TGTGCCAGCAGCCGACTCAGGTACGGCGATGAGCAGTTCTTC. Translated, it gives CASSRLRYGDEQFF.

In this sample, this clonotype turned up many times. The V and J genes are TRBV4-2 and TRBJ2-6; 11 nucleotides align to TRBD1. Looked up from germline, CDR1 is LGHNA and CDR2 is YNFKEQ. V was pared by 0 bases and J by 2 bases, with 9 bases of the junction left unmatched. This CDR3 has 20 residues. The CDR3 bases are TGTGCCAGCAGCCAAGATCTTAGTTGGGGACAGGGGGCTGGGGCCAACGTCCTGACTTTC. Residues: CASSQDLSWGQGAGANVLTF.

This clonotype was counted only a few times. V usage is TRBV30 and J usage is TRBJ2-5; D remains ambiguous. The V and J ends lost 2 bases and 5 bases respectively, with 9 bases between them. This CDR3 region has 12 residues. CDR1 and CDR2 from the germline V gene are GTSNPN and SVGIG (reference sequence). For the CDR3, the DNA is TGTGCCTGGAGTACGTCTGGGGAGACCCAGTACTTC. This translates into CAWSTSGETQYF. The whole variable domain, filled in from reference TRBV30 and TRBJ2-5, reads SQTIHQWPATLVQPVGSPLSLECTVEGTSNPNLYWYRQAAGRGLQLLFYSVGIGQISSEVPQNLSASRPQDRQFILSSKKLLLSDSGFYLCAWSTSGETQYFGPGTRLLVL.

The table lists this clonotype with many counts. The chain couples TRBV3-1 to TRBJ2-7; D possibly matches TRBD1 or TRBD2 (6 bases each). Germline CDR1 reads LGHDT; CDR2 reads YNNKEL (reference sequence). The CDR3 consists of 19 residues. Trimming removed 0 bases from V and 2 bases from J, with 23 bases in between. The CDR3 spells CASSQEPSRTRGPTYEQYF. DNA of the CDR3: TGTGCCAGCAGCCAAGAACCCTCCCGAACCCGGGGGCCAACCTACGAGCAGTACTTC.

This clonotype was seen at least ten times. The rearrangement uses TRBV28 and TRBJ2-1, with 11 bases identical to TRBD2. V shed 5 bases and J 6 bases; nucleotides not matched to a gene: 3. From germline, CDR1 is MDHEN and CDR2 SYDVKM. CDR3 length equals 14 residues. DNA for the CDR3: TGTGCCAGCAGTACTAGCGGGAGAGGCAATGAGCAGTTCTTC. Amino acid sequence: CASSTSGRGNEQFF.

This clonotype was seen more than once but under ten times. The chain is built from TRBV12-3 or TRBV12-4 and TRBJ2-5; no clear D gene. V was trimmed by 4 bases and J by 8 bases, leaving 8 bases between them. This CDR3 contains 11 residues. The CDR3 DNA reads as TGTGCCAGCAGTTCTATGGGAACCCAGTACTTC. Residues: CASSSMGTQYF.

This clonotype has ten or more counts. The chain combines TRBV4-1 with TRBJ2-1, with 8 bases fitting TRBD2. Germline V gene lookup returns CDR1 MGHRA and CDR2 YSYEKL. V lost 6 bases and J lost 10; bases outside the gene matches: 8. This CDR3 is built from 13 residues. The DNA of the CDR3 is TGCGCCAGCAGGGAACTCCGCGGGGGGGAGCAGTTCTTC. Protein sequence: CASRELRGGEQFF.

This sequence joins TRBV12-3 or TRBV12-4 and TRBJ2-1, with unresolved D. V lost 3 bases and J lost 4, with 10 bases in between. CDR3 length: 14 residues. Here the CDR3 reads CASSFRWGYNEQFF. CDR3 bases: TGTGCCAGCAGTTTTAGATGGGGTTACAATGAGCAGTTCTTC.

This clonotype was observed a handful of times. The genes are TRBV10-1 and TRBJ2-5; D might be TRBD2 (6 bases). Per the germline V gene, CDR1 is WNHNN and CDR2 is SYGVQD (reference sequence). CDR3 length equals 13 residues. Trimming cost V 8 bases and J 5 bases, with 15 bases left between them. CDR3 protein: CASARTTDETQYF. CDR3 bases: TGCGCCAGCGCCCGGACTACTGACGAGACCCAGTACTTC.

This clonotype showed up just a few times. The chain has TRBV10-3 and TRBJ1-1; possibly TRBD1 for D (6 bases). There are 11 residues in the CDR3. Germline V lookup: CDR1 ENHRY, CDR2 SYGVKD. V was cut by 6 bases and J by 7 bases, with 9 bases left in between. The chain's CDR3 is CAIREQGEAFF. The CDR3 DNA reads TGTGCCATCAGAGAACAGGGTGAAGCTTTCTTT.